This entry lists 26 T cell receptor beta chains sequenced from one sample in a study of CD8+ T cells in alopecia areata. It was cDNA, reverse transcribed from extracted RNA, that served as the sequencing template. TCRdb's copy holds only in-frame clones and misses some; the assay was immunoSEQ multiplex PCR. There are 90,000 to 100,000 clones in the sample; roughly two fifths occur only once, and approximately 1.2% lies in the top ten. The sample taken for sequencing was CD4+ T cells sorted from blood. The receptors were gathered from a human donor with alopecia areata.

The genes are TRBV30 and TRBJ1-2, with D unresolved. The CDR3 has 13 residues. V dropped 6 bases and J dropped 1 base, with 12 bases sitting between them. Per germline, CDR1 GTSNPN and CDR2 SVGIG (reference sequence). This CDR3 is CACIAAFNYGYTF. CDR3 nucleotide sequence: TGTGCCTGTATTGCTGCCTTTAACTATGGCTACACCTTC. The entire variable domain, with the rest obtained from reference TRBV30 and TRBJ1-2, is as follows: SQTIHQWPATLVQPVGSPLSLECTVEGTSNPNLYWYRQAAGRGLQLLFYSVGIGQISSEVPQNLSASRPQDRQFILSSKKLLLSDSGFYLCACIAAFNYGYTFGSGTRLTVV.

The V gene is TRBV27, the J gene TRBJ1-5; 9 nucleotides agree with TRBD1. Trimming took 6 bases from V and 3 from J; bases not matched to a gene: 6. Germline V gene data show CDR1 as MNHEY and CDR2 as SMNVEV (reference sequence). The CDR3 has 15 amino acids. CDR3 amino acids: CASRQDRGYNQPQHF. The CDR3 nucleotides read TGTGCCAGCAGACAGGACAGGGGCTACAATCAGCCCCAGCATTTT.

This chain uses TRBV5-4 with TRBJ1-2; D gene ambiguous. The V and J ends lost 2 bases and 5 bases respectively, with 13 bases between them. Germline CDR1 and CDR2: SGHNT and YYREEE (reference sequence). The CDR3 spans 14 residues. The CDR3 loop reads CASSFSGGLYGYTF. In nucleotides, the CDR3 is TGTGCCAGCAGCTTCTCAGGCGGCCTTTATGGCTACACCTTC.

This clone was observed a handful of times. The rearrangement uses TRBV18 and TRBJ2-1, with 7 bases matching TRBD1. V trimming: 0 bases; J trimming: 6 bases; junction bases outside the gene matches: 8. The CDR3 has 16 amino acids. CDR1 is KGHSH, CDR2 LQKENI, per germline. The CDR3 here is CASSPPRTGAINEQFF. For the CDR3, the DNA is TGTGCCAGCTCACCACCGAGGACAGGAGCTATCAATGAGCAGTTCTTC.

The CDR3 DNA reads TGTGCCAGCTCACCACAAAGGGAAGAGACCCAGTACTTC. Translation gives CASSPQREETQYF. This chain joins TRBV18 and TRBJ2-5; D unclear. Trimming took 1 base from V and 3 from J, leaving 6 bases between them. The germline CDR1 and CDR2 sequences are KGHSH and LQKENI. The CDR3 consists of 13 residues.

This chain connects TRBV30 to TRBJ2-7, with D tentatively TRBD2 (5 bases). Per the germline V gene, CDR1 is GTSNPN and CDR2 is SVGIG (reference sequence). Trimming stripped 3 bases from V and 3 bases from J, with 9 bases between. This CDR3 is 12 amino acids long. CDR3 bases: TGTGCCTGGAGGGACTTATTCTACGAGCAGTACTTC. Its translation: CAWRDLFYEQYF.

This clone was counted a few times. CDR3 sequence (DNA): TGTGCCAGTAGTATACGAGGGAATCAGCCCCAGCATTTT. It specifies CASSIRGNQPQHF. This chain connects TRBV19 to TRBJ1-5; no clear D. The CDR3 is 13 amino acids. V was shortened by 2 bases and J by 4 bases, with 6 bases between the two germline ends. Germline V gene lookup returns CDR1 LNHDA and CDR2 SQIVND (reference sequence).

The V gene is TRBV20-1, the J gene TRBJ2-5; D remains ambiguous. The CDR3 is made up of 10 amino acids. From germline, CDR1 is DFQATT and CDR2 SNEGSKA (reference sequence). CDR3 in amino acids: CSMGQETQYF. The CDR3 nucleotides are TGCAGCATGGGCCAAGAGACCCAGTACTTC.

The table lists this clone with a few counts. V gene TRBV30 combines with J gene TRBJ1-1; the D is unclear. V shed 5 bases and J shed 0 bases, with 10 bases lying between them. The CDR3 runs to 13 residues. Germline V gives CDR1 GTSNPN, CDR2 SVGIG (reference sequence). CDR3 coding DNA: TGTGCCTGGCTTACGCAAGTGAACACTGAAGCTTTCTTT. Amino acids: CAWLTQVNTEAFF.

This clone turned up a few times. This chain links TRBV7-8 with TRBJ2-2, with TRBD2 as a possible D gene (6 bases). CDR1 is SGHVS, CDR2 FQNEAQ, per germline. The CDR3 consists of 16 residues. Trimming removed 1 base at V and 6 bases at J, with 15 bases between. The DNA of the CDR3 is TGTGCCAGCAGCTTAGTTGTCGGGGGTCGGGCCGGGGAGCTGTTTTTT. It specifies CASSLVVGGRAGELFF.

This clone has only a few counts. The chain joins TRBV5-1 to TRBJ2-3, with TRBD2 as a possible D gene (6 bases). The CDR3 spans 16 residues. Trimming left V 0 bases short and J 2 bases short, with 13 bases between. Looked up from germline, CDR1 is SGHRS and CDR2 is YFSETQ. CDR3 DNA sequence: TGCGCCAGCAGCTTGGGTAACGGCGGGACCACAGATACGCAGTATTTT. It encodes CASSLGNGGTTDTQYF.

CDR3 nucleotides: TGCGCCAGCAGCTTAGGGACGGCCACGAACACCGGGGAGCTGTTTTTT. It specifies CASSLGTATNTGELFF. The rearrangement links TRBV5-1 to TRBJ2-2; perhaps D is TRBD1 or TRBD2 (5 bases each). There are 16 residues in the CDR3. Germline CDR1 reads SGHRS; CDR2 reads YFSETQ. V was shortened by 2 bases and J by 0 bases, with 11 bases between the two germline ends. The full variable domain, its missing parts supplied by reference TRBV5-1 and TRBJ2-2, is KAGVTQTPRYLIKTRGQQVTLSCSPISGHRSVSWYQQTPGQGLQFLFEYFSETQRNKGNFPGRFSGRQFSNSRSEMNVSTLELGDSALYLCASSLGTATNTGELFFGEGSRLTVL.

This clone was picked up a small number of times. The DNA for the CDR3 is TGTGCCAGTACGCGGACAGGCAACTATGGCTACACCTTC. Protein: CASTRTGNYGYTF. This sequence joins TRBV7-9 and TRBJ1-2, with TRBD1 matching over 7 bases. J gave up 2 bases and V 9 bases, and 6 bases lay outside the gene matches. CDR1 is SEHNR and CDR2 is FQNEAQ in the germline V gene (reference sequence). The CDR3 loop spans 13 amino acids.

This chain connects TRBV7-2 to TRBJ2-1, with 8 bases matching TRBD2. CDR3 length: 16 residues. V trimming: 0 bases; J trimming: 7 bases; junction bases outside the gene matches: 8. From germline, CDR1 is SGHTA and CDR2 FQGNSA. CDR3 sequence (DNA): TGTGCCAGCAGCTTAGCCTCAGCGGGAGTAGGAAATGAGCAGTTCTTC. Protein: CASSLASAGVGNEQFF.

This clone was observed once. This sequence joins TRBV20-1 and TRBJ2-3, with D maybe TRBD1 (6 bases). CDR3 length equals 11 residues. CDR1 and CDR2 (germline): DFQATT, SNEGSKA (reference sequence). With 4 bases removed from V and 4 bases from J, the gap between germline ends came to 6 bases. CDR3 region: CSATGADTQYF. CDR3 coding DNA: TGCAGTGCTACAGGGGCAGATACGCAGTATTTT.

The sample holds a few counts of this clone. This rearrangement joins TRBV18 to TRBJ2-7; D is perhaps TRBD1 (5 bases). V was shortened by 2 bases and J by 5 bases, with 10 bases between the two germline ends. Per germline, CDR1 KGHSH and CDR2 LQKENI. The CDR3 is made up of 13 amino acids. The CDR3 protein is CASSPGAPNEQYF. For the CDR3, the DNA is TGTGCCAGCTCACCAGGGGCGCCCAACGAGCAGTACTTC.

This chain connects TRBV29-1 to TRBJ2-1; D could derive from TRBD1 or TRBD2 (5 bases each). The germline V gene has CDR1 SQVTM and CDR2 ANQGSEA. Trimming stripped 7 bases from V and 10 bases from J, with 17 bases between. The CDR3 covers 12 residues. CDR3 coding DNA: TGCAGCGCCACCCCCGGGGCCAGAGAGCAGTTCTTC. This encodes CSATPGAREQFF.

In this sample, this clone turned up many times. The CDR3 DNA is TGTGCCAGCGCCCTCCACAACTACGAGCAGTACTTC. Translating it yields CASALHNYEQYF. This chain links TRBV6-6 with TRBJ2-7; no reliable D call. The CDR3 runs 12 residues. Germline values: CDR1 MNHNY, CDR2 SVGAGI (reference sequence). V lost 8 bases, J lost 3 bases, and 11 bases lay in between.

The CDR3 coding sequence is TGTGCCTGGAGTTATGGACTAGCGGGAGGGGAAGATACGCAGTATTTT. Protein: CAWSYGLAGGEDTQYF. V gene TRBV30 combines with J gene TRBJ2-3; TRBD2 aligns across 15 bases. V lost 2 bases and J lost 5; bases outside the gene matches: 5. Germline lookup yields CDR1 GTSNPN and CDR2 SVGIG (reference sequence). The CDR3 runs 16 residues.

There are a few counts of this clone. The CDR3 region is CSVHGLVLRSYNEQFF. The CDR3 DNA follows: TGCAGCGTGCACGGACTAGTTCTTCGTTCCTACAATGAGCAGTTCTTC. The genes are TRBV29-1 and TRBJ2-1, with 7 bases lining up with TRBD2. In germline, CDR1 is SQVTM, CDR2 ANQGSEA. Trimming took 6 bases from V and 1 from J; bases not matched to a gene: 12. The CDR3 runs to 16 residues.

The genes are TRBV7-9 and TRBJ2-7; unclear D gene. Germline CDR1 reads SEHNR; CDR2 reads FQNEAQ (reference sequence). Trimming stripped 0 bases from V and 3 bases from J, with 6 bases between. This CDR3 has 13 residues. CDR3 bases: TGTGCCAGCAGCTTAGCCAGTCGCTACGAGCAGTACTTC. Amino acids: CASSLASRYEQYF.

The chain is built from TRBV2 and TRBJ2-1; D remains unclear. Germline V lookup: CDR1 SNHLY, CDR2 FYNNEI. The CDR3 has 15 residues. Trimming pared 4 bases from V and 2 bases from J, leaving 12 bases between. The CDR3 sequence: CASSGRDLAYNEQFF. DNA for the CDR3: TGTGCCAGCAGTGGTAGAGACCTAGCCTACAATGAGCAGTTCTTC.

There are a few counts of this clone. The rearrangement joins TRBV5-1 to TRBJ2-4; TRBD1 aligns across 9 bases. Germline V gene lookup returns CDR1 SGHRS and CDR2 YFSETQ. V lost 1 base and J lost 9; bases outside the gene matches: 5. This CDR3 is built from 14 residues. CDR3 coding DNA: TGCGCCAGCAGCTTGTGGACAGGGGATAGCATTCAGTACTTC. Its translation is CASSLWTGDSIQYF.

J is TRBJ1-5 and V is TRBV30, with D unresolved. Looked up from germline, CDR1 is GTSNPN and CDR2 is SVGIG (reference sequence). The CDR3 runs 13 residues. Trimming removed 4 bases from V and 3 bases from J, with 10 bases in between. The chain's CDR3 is CAWTSYPNQPQHF. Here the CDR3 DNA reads TGTGCCTGGACGTCTTACCCCAATCAGCCCCAGCATTTT.

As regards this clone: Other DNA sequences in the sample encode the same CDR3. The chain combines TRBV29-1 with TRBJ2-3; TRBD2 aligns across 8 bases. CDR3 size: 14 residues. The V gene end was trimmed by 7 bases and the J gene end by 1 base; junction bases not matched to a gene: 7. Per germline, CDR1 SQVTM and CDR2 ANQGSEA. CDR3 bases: TGCAGCGCGGACCAAGCGGGGGGCACAGATACGCAGTATTTT. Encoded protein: CSADQAGGTDTQYF.

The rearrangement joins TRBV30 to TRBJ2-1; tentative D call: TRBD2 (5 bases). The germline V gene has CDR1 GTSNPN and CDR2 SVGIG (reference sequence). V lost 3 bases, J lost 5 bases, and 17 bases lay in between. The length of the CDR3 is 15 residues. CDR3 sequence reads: CAWRGDFRGNNEQFF. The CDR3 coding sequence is TGTGCCTGGAGGGGTGACTTCAGAGGGAACAATGAGCAGTTCTTC.